These 10 T cell receptor beta chains came from one sample sequenced in a study of blood T cell repertoires in COVID-19. Libraries were prepared by immunoSEQ multiplex PCR; TCRdb keeps only in-frame clonotypes and omits some of them. The data hold under 200,000 clones, with 86% observed a single time. Specimen: peripheral blood. The receptors were sampled from a woman aged 80 or over in a cohort sampled during active or convalescent COVID-19.

The chain links TRBV7-8 to TRBJ1-6; TRBD1 matches 10 bases. Germline assignment: CDR1 SGHVS and CDR2 FQNEAQ. J was trimmed by 2 bases and V by 5 bases; bases with no gene match: 3. This CDR3 has 16 residues. The CDR3: CASSQDRGTYNSPLHF. The DNA for the CDR3 is TGTGCCAGCAGCCAGGACAGGGGGACCTATAATTCACCCCTCCACTTT.

This clone appeared a single time. V usage is TRBV2 and J usage is TRBJ2-3; TRBD1 agrees at 10 bases. Germline trimming cut 6 bases from V and 5 bases from J; bases unmatched to any gene: 8. Germline CDR1 SNHLY, CDR2 FYNNEI. The CDR3 is made up of 15 amino acids. In DNA, the CDR3 is TGTGCCAGCAGCCCCGGGACAGGGGAGGTAGATACGCAGTATTTT. Amino acid sequence: CASSPGTGEVDTQYF. The entire variable domain, with the rest obtained from reference TRBV2 and TRBJ2-3, is as follows: EPEVTQTPSHQVTQMGQEVILRCVPISNHLYFYWYRQILGQKVEFLVSFYNNEISEKSEIFDDQFSVERPDGSNFTLKIRSTKLEDSAMYFCASSPGTGEVDTQYFGPGTRLTVL.

The rearrangement links TRBV21-1 to TRBJ2-1; the table assigns TRBD2, which was not confirmed against the DNA. TRBV21-1 is an annotated pseudogene. The CDR3 spans 18 residues. CDR3 sequence (DNA): TGTGCCAGCCTTCGTACAATAACTAAGAGGAGCTCCTACAATGAGCAGTTCTTC. Amino acid sequence: CASLRTITKRSSYNEQFF.

The chain joins TRBV12-3 or TRBV12-4 to TRBJ2-3; perhaps TRBD2 as D (5 bases). Deletions cut 6 bases from V and 2 bases from J, with 9 bases between. This CDR3 comprises 13 residues. CDR3 sequence: CASRAGPTDTQYF. DNA for the CDR3: TGTGCCAGCAGGGCGGGCCCCACAGATACGCAGTATTTT.

The rearrangement joins TRBV21-1 to TRBJ2-1; TRBD1 reflects the table's D call only, with no check against the DNA. TRBV21-1 is deemed a pseudogene. CDR3 length equals 18 residues. CDR3 bases: TGTGCCAGCAGCAAACATTTGGTTCGGCAGGTCGACATCAATGAGCAGTTCTTC. Protein product: CASSKHLVRQVDINEQFF.

The V and J genes are TRBV3-1 (or the pseudogene TRBV3-2) and TRBJ1-2, with a possible D match to TRBD1 (6 bases). V was pared by 4 bases and J by 5 bases, with 11 bases between. Germline lookup yields CDR1 LGHDT and CDR2 YNNKEL (reference sequence). The CDR3 is made up of 13 amino acids. This CDR3 is CASSLGQLYGYTF. In DNA form, the CDR3 reads TGTGCCAGCAGCCTCGGACAGCTGTATGGCTACACCTTC.

The chain combines TRBV10-3 with TRBJ1-2; TRBD1 might be the D (6 bases). Trimming left V 7 bases short and J 3 bases short, with 12 bases between. Germline V gene data show CDR1 as ENHRY and CDR2 as SYGVKD. CDR3 length: 13 residues. The CDR3 DNA reads TGTGCCATCACCCCGACAGGTGACTATGGCTACACCTTC. Protein product: CAITPTGDYGYTF.

This chain links TRBV28 with TRBJ1-4, with D possibly matching TRBD1 (5 bases). The V gene's germline CDR1 is MDHEN and CDR2 SYDVKM. Trimming took 6 bases from V and 4 from J, leaving 9 bases between them. The CDR3 is 13 residues long. The CDR3 nucleotides read TGTGCCAGCAGACCAGGGTTTAATGAAAAACTGTTTTTT. This gives the protein CASRPGFNEKLFF. Full variable domain (outside the CDR3, taken from reference TRBV28 and TRBJ1-4): DVKVTQSSRYLVKRTGEKVFLECVQDMDHENMFWYRQDPGLGLRLIYFSYDVKMKEKGDIPEGYSVSREKKERFSLILESASTNQTSMYLCASRPGFNEKLFFGSGTQLSVL.

This chain connects TRBV6-5 to TRBJ1-4, with TRBD1 matching 7 bases. Germline V lookup: CDR1 MNHEY, CDR2 SVGAGI. This CDR3 has 16 residues. V lost 0 bases and J lost 7; bases outside the gene matches: 8. CDR3 sequence reads: CASSYSRDSQSEKLFF. The CDR3 DNA sequence: TGTGCCAGCAGTTACTCTCGGGACAGCCAGAGTGAAAAACTGTTTTTT.

This rearrangement joins TRBV24-1 to TRBJ1-5; 7 nucleotides agree with TRBD1. Germline CDR1 KGHDR, CDR2 SFDVKD. With V trimmed by 4 bases and J by 2 bases, 4 bases remained unmatched. The CDR3 is 15 amino acids. The CDR3 spells CATSETGIGNQPQHF. Here the CDR3 DNA reads TGTGCCACCAGTGAGACAGGGATCGGCAATCAGCCCCAGCATTTT.